The 19 T cell receptor beta chains below were found in one sample sequenced in a study of regulatory T cells in long-lasting Graves disease. The TCR beta library used iRepertoire HTBI primers with Arm-PCR amplification of CDR3. Via MiXCR, TCRdb re-called the multiplex PCR reads, giving one row per CDR3 protein. Of 450,000 to 600,000 distinct CDR3 sequences in the sample, roughly 14% were seen once. The time point denotes: newly diagnosed GD, antithyroid drugs for less than 3 months. Isolated PBMC RNA provided the starting material for the TCR library. This same sample was also taken into another study, of T cells in Graves' hyperthyroidism and ophthalmopathy.

Specimen: peripheral blood mononuclear cells (PBMCs), collected at new diagnosis, from a patient treated with antithyroid drugs. The source of these receptors is a man younger than 40 with Graves disease.

This clonotype was recorded at least ten times. The chain couples TRBV12-3 or TRBV12-4 to TRBJ2-1; 7 bases align to TRBD2. This CDR3 is 12 amino acids long. The ends lost 6 bases at V and 14 bases at J; junction bases unmatched: 10. The CDR3 bases are TGTGCCAGCAGCCCCCGCGGGACTATTGAGTTCTTC. The encoded protein is CASSPRGTIEFF.

Many counts were recorded for this clonotype. V and J are TRBV3-1 and TRBJ2-3; D uncertain. The CDR3 extends over 14 amino acids. Germline V gene sequence: CDR1 LGHDT, CDR2 YNNKEL (reference sequence). V lost 0 bases and J 6 bases, leaving 10 bases between the germline ends. This chain's CDR3 is CASSQEQFGDTQYF. As DNA, the CDR3 is TGTGCCAGCAGCCAAGAGCAATTCGGGGATACGCAGTATTTT.

This clonotype was seen repeatedly, ten times or more. The gene calls are TRBV12-3 or TRBV12-4 and TRBJ1-4; D gene uncertain. This CDR3 has 13 amino acids. Between the trimmed V and J ends, which lost 6 bases and 5 bases, there was a span of 10 bases. CDR3 DNA sequence: TGTGCCAGCAGCCCCCAGATGAATGAAAAACTGTTTTTT. This codes for CASSPQMNEKLFF.

This clonotype was detected ten times or more. The rearrangement links TRBV20-1 to TRBJ2-3, with no clear D. V shed 1 base and J shed 5 bases, with 16 bases lying between them. Germline-derived CDR1 and CDR2 are DFQATT and SNEGSKA (reference sequence). The CDR3 sequence is 15 residues long. CDR3 sequence (DNA): TGCAGTGCTAGAGGCTGGACCCTGAGAGGAGATACGCAGTATTTT. Protein: CSARGWTLRGDTQYF.

This clonotype has a count of ten or more. The gene calls are TRBV6-2 or TRBV6-3 and TRBJ2-3; 13 bases map to TRBD2. Losses at the gene ends were 5 bases for V and 8 bases for J; bases not matched to a gene: 22. The CDR3 runs 20 residues. Germline values: CDR1 MNHEY, CDR2 SVGEGT. The CDR3 coding sequence is TGTGCCAGCAGTGAAAGGTGGGAAACCGGGACTAGCGGGACCCGCACTACGCAGTATTTT. Its translation: CASSERWETGTSGTRTTQYF.

The sample holds many counts of this clonotype. The rearrangement links TRBV30 to TRBJ1-1; the D gene is possibly TRBD1 (5 bases). Trimming removed 3 bases at V and 4 bases at J, with 15 bases between. The germline gives CDR1 GTSNPN, CDR2 SVGIG (reference sequence). This CDR3 has 14 amino acids. The CDR3 here is CAWSRGGVGTEAFF. CDR3 sequence (DNA): TGTGCCTGGAGCCGGGGGGGGGTCGGCACTGAAGCTTTCTTT.

Notes on this clonotype: A junction end diverges from the germline sequence, so it may reflect a read error. The V call is TRBV2, the J call TRBJ1-5; D is unclear. The CDR3 spans 13 residues. Germline CDR1 is SNHLY and CDR2 is FYNNEI. The chain's CDR3 is CASKLHSNQSQHF. DNA of the CDR3: TGTGCCAGCAAACTCCATAGCAATCAGTCCCAGCATTTT.

This clonotype appeared many times. This chain connects TRBV27 to TRBJ2-7; 10 nucleotides agree with TRBD1. The CDR3 has 15 residues. Germline CDR1 reads MNHEY; CDR2 reads SMNVEV (reference sequence). The V segment lost 6 bases and the J segment 4 bases; nucleotides outside the gene matches: 9. CDR3 DNA: TGTGCCAGCAGGACCGTGGGACAGGGGATGTACGAGCAGTACTTC. Protein product: CASRTVGQGMYEQYF.

The chain carries TRBV20-1 and TRBJ2-2; perhaps D is TRBD1 or TRBD2 (5 bases each). CDR3 length: 13 amino acids. Trimming cost V 5 bases and J 8 bases, with 15 bases left between them. In germline, CDR1 is DFQATT, CDR2 SNEGSKA (reference sequence). The CDR3 here is CSAEDFQGGELFF. The DNA of the CDR3 is TGCAGTGCTGAGGACTTCCAGGGAGGGGAGCTGTTTTTT.

This clonotype has only a few counts. The rearrangement joins TRBV5-1 to TRBJ1-4; D is possibly TRBD1 (5 bases). This CDR3 is 16 amino acids long. The germline V gene has CDR1 SGHRS and CDR2 YFSETQ. V shed 3 bases and J shed 8 bases, with 20 bases lying between them. The CDR3 reads CASSSGLRGTREKLFF. DNA for the CDR3: TGCGCCAGCAGCTCTGGACTGCGGGGGACTAGGGAAAAACTGTTTTTT.

This clonotype was picked up many times. This chain uses TRBV6-2 or TRBV6-3 with TRBJ2-3; TRBD2 matches at 11 bases. The CDR3 totals 16 residues. Germline V lookup: CDR1 MNHEY, CDR2 SVGEGT. The junction had 8 bases not matched to a gene; V was cut back by 2 bases and J by 7 bases. This CDR3 is CASSYLPGTSGHTQYF. The CDR3 region has the DNA TGTGCCAGCAGTTACCTCCCCGGGACTAGCGGTCATACGCAGTATTTT.

V usage is TRBV7-9 and J usage is TRBJ2-3; D is unresolved. Germline lookup yields CDR1 SEHNR and CDR2 FQNEAQ (reference sequence). V was pared by 6 bases and J by 5 bases, with 12 bases between. This CDR3 region has 13 residues. CDR3 DNA: TGTGCCAGCAGTTATTTCCTGGGAGATACGCAGTATTTT. Its translation: CASSYFLGDTQYF.

This clonotype showed up many times. The rearrangement uses TRBV27 and TRBJ2-2, with D possibly TRBD2 on 6 matching bases. There are 16 residues in the CDR3. Germline-derived CDR1 and CDR2 are MNHEY and SMNVEV (reference sequence). Trimming left V 7 bases short and J 0 bases short, with 15 bases between. The CDR3 nucleotides are TGTGCCAGCACAGGGCGGGGCGGGGCGAACACCGGGGAGCTGTTTTTT. Encoded protein: CASTGRGGANTGELFF.

This sequence joins TRBV19 and TRBJ2-7, with 9 nucleotides matching TRBD2. Losses at the gene ends were 5 bases for V and 4 bases for J; bases not matched to a gene: 6. The germline V gene encodes CDR1 LNHDA and CDR2 SQIVND (reference sequence). This CDR3 has 14 amino acids. The CDR3 nucleotides are TGTGCCAGTAGTGGGTTGACTAGCGGTTACGAGCAGTACTTC. This sequence encodes CASSGLTSGYEQYF.

Note on this clonotype: At one of its ends the junction is not consistent with the germline gene, which may arise from a read error. This chain connects TRBV5-1 to TRBJ2-4, with D unresolved. CDR3 length: 14 residues. Germline V gene sequence: CDR1 SGHRS, CDR2 YFSETQ. The CDR3 reads CASSLETAINIQYF. For the CDR3, the DNA is TGCGCCAGCAGCTTGGAAACAGCCATAAACATTCAGTACTTC.

This clonotype occurred many times. The rearrangement links TRBV20-1 to TRBJ2-5; D tentatively fits TRBD1 or TRBD2 (5 bases each). Deletions cut 4 bases from V and 5 bases from J, with 11 bases between. Germline V gene data show CDR1 as DFQATT and CDR2 as SNEGSKA (reference sequence). The CDR3 has 12 amino acids. CDR3 DNA: TGCAGTGCTAAACGGGGCCGGGAGACCCAGTACTTC. This sequence encodes CSAKRGRETQYF.

With regard to this clonotype: A much larger clone differs by one base, so this may be a read error. This rearrangement joins TRBV5-1 to TRBJ1-3; D might be TRBD1 (5 bases). The CDR3 is 16 amino acids. The germline CDR1 and CDR2 sequences are SGHRS and YFSETQ. The CDR3 DNA sequence: TGCACCAGCAGCTTGGAGGGACGGCCCTCTGGAAACACCATATATTTT. Protein product: CTSSLEGRPSGNTIYF.

V is TRBV7-9 and J is TRBJ1-2, with D maybe TRBD1 (5 bases). CDR1 and CDR2 from the germline V gene are SEHNR and FQNEAQ (reference sequence). V dropped 11 bases and J dropped 6 bases, with 19 bases sitting between them. The CDR3 is 13 amino acids. The CDR3 spells CAGEEGALNGYTF. Written as DNA, the CDR3 is TGTGCCGGGGAGGAAGGGGCTTTAAATGGCTACACCTTC.

The CDR3 here is CASSFRTSIYEQYF. DNA of the CDR3: TGTGCCAGCAGCTTCCGGACTAGTATCTACGAGCAGTACTTC. The gene calls are TRBV7-9 and TRBJ2-7, with TRBD2 matching 7 bases. After removal of 3 bases from V and 3 bases from J, the junction contained 5 bases not matched to a gene. The CDR3 length is 14 residues. Germline CDR1 reads SEHNR; CDR2 reads FQNEAQ (reference sequence).